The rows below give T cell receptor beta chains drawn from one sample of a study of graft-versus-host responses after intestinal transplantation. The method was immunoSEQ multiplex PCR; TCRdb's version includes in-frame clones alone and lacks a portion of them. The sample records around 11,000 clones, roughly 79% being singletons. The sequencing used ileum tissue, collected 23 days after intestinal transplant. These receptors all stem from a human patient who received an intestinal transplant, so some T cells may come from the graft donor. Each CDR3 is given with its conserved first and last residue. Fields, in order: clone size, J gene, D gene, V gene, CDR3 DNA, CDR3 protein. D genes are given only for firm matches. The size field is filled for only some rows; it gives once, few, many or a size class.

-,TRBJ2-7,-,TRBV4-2,TGTGCCAGCAGCCAAGGAGGGGGGAACTACGAGCAGTACTTC,CASSQGGGNYEQYF
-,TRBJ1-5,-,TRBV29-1,TGCAGCGCCCGTCAGGGTGAGGGTCAGCCCCAGCATTTT,CSARQGEGQPQHF
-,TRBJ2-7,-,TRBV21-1,TGTGCCAGCAGCAAAGAGAGGGGCGGGACAGGGTTTTATTTATCCTACGAGCAGTACTTC,CASSKERGGTGFYLSYEQYF
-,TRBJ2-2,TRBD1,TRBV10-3,TGTGCCATCAGTTCCGGGACAGGGGCCACCGGGGAGCTGTTTTTT,CAISSGTGATGELFF
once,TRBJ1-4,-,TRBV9,TGTGCCAGCAGCGGGGGAAATGAACCAACTAATGAAAAACTGTTTTTT,CASSGGNEPTNEKLFF
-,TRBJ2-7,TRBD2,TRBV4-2,TGTGCCAGCAGCCAAGACGGACTAGCGGGATCAAAAAGCTCCTACGAGCAGTACTTC,CASSQDGLAGSKSSYEQYF
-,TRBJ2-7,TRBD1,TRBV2,TGTGCCAGCACCCCCGGGACAGGTGACTACGAGCAGTACTTC,CASTPGTGDYEQYF
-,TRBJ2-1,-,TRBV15,TGTGCCACCAGCAGTTCGACGCGGAGGCTCTACAATGAGCAGTTCTTC,CATSSSTRRLYNEQFF
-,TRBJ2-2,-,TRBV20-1,TGCAGTGCTAGTTCAACCGGGGAGCTGTTTTTT,CSASSTGELFF
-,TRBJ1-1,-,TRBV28,TGTGCCAGCAGTTTACAGGGTAGTGAAACTGAAGCTTTCTTT,CASSLQGSETEAFF
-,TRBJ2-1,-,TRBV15,TGTGCCACCAGCCCTTTTACTAGATTGCCCTACAATGAGCAGTTCTTC,CATSPFTRLPYNEQFF
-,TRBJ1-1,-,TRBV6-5,TGTGCCGTTCGGGGGGCCTCGAACACTGAAGCTTTCTTT,CAVRGASNTEAFF
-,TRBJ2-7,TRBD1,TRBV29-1,TGCAGCGTTAGACAGGGGAGCTCCTACGAGCAGTACTTC,CSVRQGSSYEQYF
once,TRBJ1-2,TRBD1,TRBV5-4,TGTGTCAGCAGCTTGACAGGGAACTATGGCTACACCTTC,CVSSLTGNYGYTF
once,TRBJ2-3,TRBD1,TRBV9,TGTGCCAGCAGCGTGGGGGACAGGGACTGGACAGATACGCAGTATTTT,CASSVGDRDWTDTQYF
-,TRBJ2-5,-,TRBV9,TGTGCCAGCAGCGTCGCAGGGTTATACCAAGAGACCCAGTACTTC,CASSVAGLYQETQYF
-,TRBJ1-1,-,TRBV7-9,TGTGCCAGCAGCTTAGCGGGATCGGCTTTCTTT,CASSLAGSAFF
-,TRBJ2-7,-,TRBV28,TGTGCCAGCAGGGCTAATTACGAGCAGTACTTC,CASRANYEQYF
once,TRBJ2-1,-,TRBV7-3,TGTGCCAGCAGCTTAATCAGGGACGGCTCCTACAATGAGCAGTTCTTC,CASSLIRDGSYNEQFF
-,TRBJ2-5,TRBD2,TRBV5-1,TGCGCCAGCAGCTTGGCAGGGACTAGCGCAGAGACCCAGTACTTC,CASSLAGTSAETQYF
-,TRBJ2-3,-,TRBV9,TGTGCCAGCAGCGTAGCTGGGACTTACACAGATACGCAGTATTTT,CASSVAGTYTDTQYF
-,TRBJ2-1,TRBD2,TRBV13,TGTGCCAGCAGCTCCGGACTAGCGGGACAGTTCTTC,CASSSGLAGQFF
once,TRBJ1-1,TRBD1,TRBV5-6,TGTGCCAGCAGCTCCCCCCGACAGGGCCTGAACACTGAAGCTTTCTTT,CASSSPRQGLNTEAFF
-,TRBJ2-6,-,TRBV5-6,TGTGCCAGCAGTACTGGGTTTGCGGCCAACGTCCTGACTTTC,CASSTGFAANVLTF
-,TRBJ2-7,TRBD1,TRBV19,TGTGCCAGTAGTGCAGGGACAGTTTACGAGCAGTACTTC,CASSAGTVYEQYF
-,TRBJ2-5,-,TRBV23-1,TGCGCCAGCAGTCGAGGGTCGGGTAAAGAGACCCAGTACTTC,CASSRGSGKETQYF
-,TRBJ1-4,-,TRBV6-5,TGTGCCAGCAGTTACGGGGGGGTAAATGAAAAACTGTTTTTT,CASSYGGVNEKLFF
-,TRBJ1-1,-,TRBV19,TGTGCCAGTAGTATAGCTCAGGCGGGGAACACTGAAGCTTTCTTT,CASSIAQAGNTEAFF
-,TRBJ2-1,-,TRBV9,TGTGCCAGCAGCGCACCAGGAGCCCTAAACAATGAGCAGTTCTTC,CASSAPGALNNEQFF
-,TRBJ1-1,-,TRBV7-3,TGTGCCAGCAGCTTGTCACAGAACACTGAAGCTTTCTTT,CASSLSQNTEAFF
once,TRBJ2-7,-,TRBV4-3,TGCGCCAGCACTACGCGACTAGGACTCCCCTACGAGCAGTACTTC,CASTTRLGLPYEQYF
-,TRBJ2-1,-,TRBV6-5,TGTGCCAGCAGTTACCCTGAGCAGTTCTTC,CASSYPEQFF
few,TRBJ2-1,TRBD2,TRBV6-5,TGTGCCAGCAGTTTGGCGGGAGGCAATGAGCAGTTCTTC,CASSLAGGNEQFF
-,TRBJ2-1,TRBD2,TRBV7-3,TGTGCCAGCAGCTTTAGCGGGAGGGCCGGGAATGAGCAGTTCTTC,CASSFSGRAGNEQFF
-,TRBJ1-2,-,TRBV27,TGTGCCAGCAGTTTATCCCAGGGAGGCTATGGCTACACCTTC,CASSLSQGGYGYTF
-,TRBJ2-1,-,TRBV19,TGTGCCAGTAGTATAGATTTACCCAGATACAATGAGCAGTTCTTC,CASSIDLPRYNEQFF
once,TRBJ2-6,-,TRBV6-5,TGTGCCAGCACCCCCAGGGGAGCTGGGGCCAACGTCCTGACTTTC,CASTPRGAGANVLTF
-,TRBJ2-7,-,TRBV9,TGTGCCAGCAGCGTAGGAGCAGGGTTAAACTACGAGCAGTACTTC,CASSVGAGLNYEQYF
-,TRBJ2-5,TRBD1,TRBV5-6,TGTGCCAGCAGCTTGGCCGGGACAGGGAAAGAGACCCAGTACTTC,CASSLAGTGKETQYF
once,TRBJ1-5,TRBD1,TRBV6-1,TGTGCCAGCAGTGAATGGGACAGGAATCAGCCCCAGCATTTT,CASSEWDRNQPQHF
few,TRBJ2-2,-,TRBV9,TGTGCCAGCAGCGTGAGGGGGGTAAGCACCGGGGAGCTGTTTTTT,CASSVRGVSTGELFF
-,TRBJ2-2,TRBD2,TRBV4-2,TGTGCCAGCAGCCACGGACTAGCGGGACTGGCGAACACCGGGGAGCTGTTTTTT,CASSHGLAGLANTGELFF
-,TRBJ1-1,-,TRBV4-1,TGCGCCAGCAGCCAAGATTCTAGCAGGAACACTGAAGCTTTCTTT,CASSQDSSRNTEAFF
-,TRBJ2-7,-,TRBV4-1,TGTGCCAGCAGCCCTGGACAGAGCTCCTACGAGCAGTACTTC,CASSPGQSSYEQYF
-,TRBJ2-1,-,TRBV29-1,TGCAGCGTTGAATTGGAGGGTGCCTACAATGAGCAGTTCTTC,CSVELEGAYNEQFF
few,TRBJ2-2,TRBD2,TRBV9,TGTGCCAGCAGCGTAGCCGGGAGGGGGGCCGGGGAGCTGTTTTTT,CASSVAGRGAGELFF
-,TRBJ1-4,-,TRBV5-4,TGTGCCAGCAGCTTCGGAACAACTAATGAAAAACTGTTTTTT,CASSFGTTNEKLFF
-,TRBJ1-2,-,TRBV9,TGTGCCAGCAGCGTAGCCCAGAAGGAGTATGGCTACACCTTC,CASSVAQKEYGYTF
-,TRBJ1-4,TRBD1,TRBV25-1,TGTGCCAGCAGTAGGGGACAGGCATCCTCCTCGGGGAATGAAAAACTGTTTTTT,CASSRGQASSSGNEKLFF
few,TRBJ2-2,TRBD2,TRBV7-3,TGTGCCAGCAGCCCCTGGGGGGGTCCCACCGGGGAGCTGTTTTTT,CASSPWGGPTGELFF
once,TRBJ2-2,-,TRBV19,TGTGCCAGTAGTATAGGCCGACTCGCCGGGGAGCTGTTTTTT,CASSIGRLAGELFF
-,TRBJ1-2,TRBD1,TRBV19,TGTGCCAGTAGTATAACCGGGACAGGGTATGGCTACACCTTC,CASSITGTGYGYTF
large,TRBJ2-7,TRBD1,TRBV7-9,TGTGCCAGCAGCCCGGGGACAGGGGTTGAGTACTTC,CASSPGTGVEYF
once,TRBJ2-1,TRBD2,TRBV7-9,TGTGCCAGCAGCTTAGGGACTAGCGGATACAATGAGCAGTTCTTC,CASSLGTSGYNEQFF
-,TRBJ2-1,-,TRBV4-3,TGCGCCAGCAGCCAAGAAGGTAGGGGACCAAGCTCCTACAATGAGCAGTTCTTC,CASSQEGRGPSSYNEQFF
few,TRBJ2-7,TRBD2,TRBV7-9,TGTGCCAGCAGTTCGGGGGAGCGGGATGTGTACTACGAGCAGTACTTC,CASSSGERDVYYEQYF
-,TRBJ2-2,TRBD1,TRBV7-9,TGTGCCAGCAGCCAGGACAGGTACACCGGGGAGCTGTTTTTT,CASSQDRYTGELFF